This is a list of T cell receptor beta chains from one sample in a study of cytomegalovirus exposure and HLA in healthy donors. Assay used: immunoSEQ multiplex PCR; TCRdb lists only in-frame clones, some missing. The sample includes 150,000 or so clones, approximately 88% seen only once; the top ten take around 1%. The sample comprised PBMCs. Receptors originate from a man under 40 in good health and CMV-seronegative. CDR3s leave out the opening cysteine and the closing phenylalanine or tryptophan.

TRBJ1-4,TRBV7-2,ASSSTGTRF
TRBJ2-1,TRBV19,ASSRQGEIYNEQF
TRBJ1-1,TRBV28,ASSLGGTGGDTEAF
TRBJ1-5,TRBV2,ASRAYTGVKNQPQH
TRBJ1-5,TRBV5-8,ASSFPGVGNQPQH
TRBJ2-3,TRBV2,ASREGGGWGQY
TRBJ1-2,TRBV7-9,ASSFGVAGQGSGYT
TRBJ2-1,TRBV6-5,ASSYFSAGDNNEQF
TRBJ1-2,TRBV6-5,ASSYSRDRGIGYT
TRBJ1-2,TRBV6-5,ASRQTDYYGYT
TRBJ2-2,TRBV10-3,AISPSGGGTGELF
TRBJ2-7,TRBV4-1,ASSQQGQRSYEQY
TRBJ2-2,TRBV9,ASSKSGGTGELF
TRBJ1-6,TRBV7-2,ASGHTGSPLH
TRBJ2-7,TRBV2,ASNPPQGRQGEQY
TRBJ2-5,TRBV7-7,ASSLHSGYAETQY
TRBJ2-3,TRBV2,ASSDRRVSTDTQY
TRBJ2-1,TRBV21-1,ASSKVDPDRSICNEQF
TRBJ2-3,TRBV15,ATSLRLADTDTQY
TRBJ1-5,TRBV19,ASSTQPGQSSYSNQPQH
TRBJ2-5,TRBV9,ASSVGVTGGPKETQY
TRBJ2-1,TRBV28,ASSEQRKGSGEQF
TRBJ2-3,TRBV14,ASSHLLSGRAEGTQY
TRBJ2-1,TRBV5-1,ASSLAGGGNEQF
TRBJ1-2,TRBV27,ASSIWPQGGGYT
TRBJ1-2,TRBV7-6,ASSSDILFGSGYT
TRBJ2-1,TRBV5-1,ASNTGASGGNEQF
TRBJ1-1,TRBV7-2,ASSSHRIQNTEAF
-,TRBV7-9,ASSLSPEQY
TRBJ2-3,TRBV2,ASKTSGGPSTDTQY
TRBJ1-2,TRBV4-1,ASSQVGAFPSPTYGYT